These T cell receptor beta chains were read from a single sample in a study of blood T cell repertoires in COVID-19. Using immunoSEQ multiplex PCR, the repertoire was profiled, and TCRdb retains in-frame clones only, with some absent. The table records more than 65,000 clones, 65% to 90% of them present only once. Sequenced sample: peripheral blood. Receptor source: a man aged 25 to 40 with COVID-19, enrolled during active disease. Both conserved end residues are part of each CDR3. D genes are given only for firm matches. Some rows have no size entry. The others give once, few or many, or a class for an expanded clone.

abundance,j_gene,d_gene,v_gene,CDR3nt,CDR3aa
once,TRBJ2-2,NA,TRBV5-4,TGTGCCAGCAGTCGGAGGGGGGGATACACCGGGGAGCTGTTTTTT,CASSRRGGYTGELFF
NA,TRBJ2-3,NA,TRBV5-1,TGCGCCAGCAGCGTGGGGCCTAGCGGCACAGATACGCAGTATTTT,CASSVGPSGTDTQYF
NA,TRBJ2-1,NA,TRBV19,TGTGCCAGTAGTATTTCGGGGTTGGTCAATGAGCAGTTCTTC,CASSISGLVNEQFF
NA,TRBJ2-3,TRBD1,TRBV5-1,TGCGCCAGCAGCTTGACAGGGGGGTATGGGGATACGCAGTATTTT,CASSLTGGYGDTQYF
once,TRBJ1-2,TRBD1,TRBV12-3/TRBV12-4,TGTGCCAGCAACCAAGGGACAGGGAGAGGCTACACCTTC,CASNQGTGRGYTF
NA,TRBJ2-3,NA,TRBV12-3/TRBV12-4,TGTGCCAGCAGTTTACGGGAGGATACGCAGTATTTT,CASSLREDTQYF
NA,TRBJ2-5,NA,TRBV9,TGTGCCAGCAGCGAGATGGCCAACCAAGAGACCCAGTACTTC,CASSEMANQETQYF
NA,TRBJ1-1,NA,TRBV18,TGTGCCAGCTCACCACTGCCGGGGATGGAGAAAACTGAAGCTTTCTTT,CASSPLPGMEKTEAFF
NA,TRBJ2-2,TRBD2,TRBV6-5,TGTGCCGCGGCCAGCGGGAGAGGCACCGGGGAGCTGTTTTTT,CAAASGRGTGELFF
few,TRBJ1-1,NA,TRBV6-2/TRBV6-3,TGTGCCAGCAGTTCAAGTCTCCCGGGGGGAGCTTTCTTT,CASSSSLPGGAFF
once,TRBJ1-1,NA,TRBV11-2,TGTGCCAGCAGCTTAGGAGTGAACACTGAAGCTTTCTTT,CASSLGVNTEAFF
NA,TRBJ2-2,NA,TRBV7-3,TGTGCCAGCAGCTTAAATAGCCGCGGCGGGGAGCTGTTTTTT,CASSLNSRGGELFF
few,TRBJ1-5,TRBD1,TRBV5-5,TGTGCCAGCAGCTCCGCCTACAGGGGTAAGCCCCAGCATTTT,CASSSAYRGKPQHF
NA,TRBJ1-2,NA,TRBV9,TGTGCCAGCAGCGTTACGGCAGGGGTTAACTATGGCTACACCTTC,CASSVTAGVNYGYTF
once,TRBJ2-7,NA,TRBV6-1,TGTGCCAGCAAGGAGAGAGCCTACGAGCAGTACTTC,CASKERAYEQYF
NA,TRBJ2-5,NA,TRBV19,TGTGCCAGTAGTTCACGCGGGTACCAAGAGACCCAGTACTTC,CASSSRGYQETQYF
NA,TRBJ1-5,NA,TRBV5-5,TGTGCCAGCAAGATATCGGAGGATAGCAATCAGCCCCAGCATTTT,CASKISEDSNQPQHF
once,TRBJ2-7,TRBD2,TRBV9,TGTGCCAGCAGCTTCGGGACTAGCGGTTACGAGCAGTACTTC,CASSFGTSGYEQYF
NA,TRBJ1-2,TRBD1,TRBV4-2,TGTGCCAGCAGCCCGGACAGGATTAACTATGGCTACACCTTC,CASSPDRINYGYTF
few,TRBJ2-7,TRBD2,TRBV29-1,TGCAGCGTCATTCTAGCGGGAGAGGACGAGCAGTACTTC,CSVILAGEDEQYF
NA,TRBJ2-1,NA,TRBV6-2/TRBV6-3,TGTGCCAGCAGTGACGAGCGGGTTGAGCAGTTCTTC,CASSDERVEQFF
NA,TRBJ2-1,NA,TRBV12-3/TRBV12-4,TGTGCCAGCAGGTTCAGGGGCTATGAGCAGTTCTTC,CASRFRGYEQFF
NA,TRBJ2-7,NA,TRBV7-8,TGTGCCAGCAGCTTAGCTGGACAAGGGCTTTACGAGCAGTACTTC,CASSLAGQGLYEQYF
NA,TRBJ2-2,NA,TRBV5-4,TGTGCCAGCAGCTCCCGGGGCACCGGGGAGCTGTTTTTT,CASSSRGTGELFF
NA,TRBJ2-2,TRBD1,TRBV5-1,TGCGCCAGCAGCTACAACCCCGGACAGGGCAACACCGGGGAGCTGTTTTTT,CASSYNPGQGNTGELFF
NA,TRBJ2-1,TRBD1,TRBV7-2,TGTGCCAGCAGCCCAACGGACAGGGGGCTGCTCGATGAGCAGTTCTTC,CASSPTDRGLLDEQFF
NA,TRBJ2-7,TRBD1,TRBV27,TGTGCCAGCAGTCCCAGGAGGGACAGGGGTTACGAGCAGTACTTC,CASSPRRDRGYEQYF
NA,TRBJ2-1,TRBD1,TRBV5-1,TGCGCCAGCAGCTTGGGAAAGGGGGCGGAAAATGAGCAGTTCTTC,CASSLGKGAENEQFF
NA,TRBJ2-2,TRBD2,TRBV11-1,TGTGCCAGCAGCCAGCGGGAGGCGAACACCGGGGAGCTGTTTTTT,CASSQREANTGELFF
NA,TRBJ1-2,NA,TRBV5-4,TGTGCCAGCAGCTTAGATGCGTTTATAAGCTACACCTTC,CASSLDAFISYTF
NA,TRBJ2-1,NA,TRBV3-1/TRBV3-2,TGTGCCAGCAGCCCCCTAGGGGGTTCCTACAATGAGCAGTTCTTC,CASSPLGGSYNEQFF
NA,TRBJ2-3,TRBD2,TRBV7-3,TGTGCCAGCACCGCCGGGACTAGCAGCACAGATACGCAGTATTTT,CASTAGTSSTDTQYF
NA,TRBJ1-1,NA,TRBV7-2,TGTGCCAGCAGCAGGGGAATGAACACTGAAGCTTTCTTT,CASSRGMNTEAFF
few,TRBJ2-1,NA,TRBV14,TGTGCCAGCAGCCAGTACCGGGGGTCCTACAATGAGCAGTTCTTC,CASSQYRGSYNEQFF
NA,TRBJ1-2,NA,TRBV27,TGTGCCAGCAGTTTCCGCTTCGAGGGGCGGGGAGGCTACACCTTC,CASSFRFEGRGGYTF
NA,TRBJ2-4,NA,TRBV9,TGTGCCAGCAGCGTAGAAGGGGAAAACATTCAGTACTTC,CASSVEGENIQYF
NA,TRBJ2-6,NA,TRBV5-1,TGCGCCAGCGAGGGAGGCTCTGGGGCCAACGTCCTGACTTTC,CASEGGSGANVLTF
NA,TRBJ2-1,TRBD2,TRBV11-2,TGTGCCAGCAGGTTAGCGGGAGGGCCGGCCAATGAGCAGTTCTTC,CASRLAGGPANEQFF
NA,TRBJ1-3,NA,TRBV7-8,TGTGCCAGCAGCTTAGATCCGGTTCCAAACACCATATATTTT,CASSLDPVPNTIYF
NA,TRBJ2-2,NA,TRBV23-1,TGCGCCAGCAGTCACGTCGGAGAGGGGGAGCTGTTTTTT,CASSHVGEGELFF
once,TRBJ2-7,TRBD2,TRBV19,TGTGCCAGTAGTCAGGGGACTAGCGGGTTTCCCTACGAGCAGTACTTC,CASSQGTSGFPYEQYF
NA,TRBJ1-4,NA,TRBV5-1,TGCGCCACGCGGGGGGCTGGAGAAAAACTGTTTTTT,CATRGAGEKLFF
NA,TRBJ1-2,NA,TRBV28,TGTGCCAGCAGTCGGACAGAAGGGGGCTACACCTTC,CASSRTEGGYTF
NA,TRBJ1-1,NA,TRBV2,TGTGCCAGCAGCCTGAGATTGAACACTGAAGCTTTCTTT,CASSLRLNTEAFF
once,TRBJ1-1,TRBD1,TRBV10-3,TGTGCCACCGAACAGGGGGGGAACACTGAAGCTTTCTTT,CATEQGGNTEAFF
NA,TRBJ1-5,NA,TRBV30,TGTGCCTGGAGCCGGGGAGTAGATAGCAATCAGCCCCAGCATTTT,CAWSRGVDSNQPQHF
NA,TRBJ2-4,TRBD2,TRBV7-8,TGTGCCAGCAGCTTGACAGCCGGGACTAGCAATAGAAACATTCAGTACTTC,CASSLTAGTSNRNIQYF
NA,TRBJ1-6,NA,TRBV18,TGTGCCAGCTCACCAACAGTGAGCTCCTATAATTCACCCCTCCACTTT,CASSPTVSSYNSPLHF
once,TRBJ2-1,TRBD2,TRBV11-2,TGTGCCAGCAGCTTAGACGCGGTGGTGACTAGCGGGAGTTCCTACAATGAGCAGTTCTTC,CASSLDAVVTSGSSYNEQFF
NA,TRBJ1-2,NA,TRBV28,TGTGCCAGCAGTTTACTGGGGGGGGAAGGCTACACCTTC,CASSLLGGEGYTF
NA,TRBJ1-6,TRBD1,TRBV11-2,TGTGCCAGCAGCCCGGACAGGGGGGGTAATTCACCCCTCCACTTT,CASSPDRGGNSPLHF
NA,TRBJ2-1,NA,TRBV11-1,TGTGCCAGCAGCTTGGCCGGGAACCACAATGAGCAGTTCTTC,CASSLAGNHNEQFF
few,TRBJ1-5,NA,TRBV2,TGTGCCAGCAGTGCTGGGAGGGAGCCCCAGCATTTT,CASSAGREPQHF